The T cell receptor (beta chain) under discussion was sequenced for a study of T cell responses to AZD1222 COVID-19 vaccine (dated by TCRdb to 2020 to 2022). In terms of the full investigation: Because spike-specific TCR depth and breadth did not differ between the two schedules, AZD1222 recipients who got a second dose at roughly 4 weeks were pooled with those who got a second dose at roughly 12 weeks. Enrollment into the trials was organized by age into subgroups of 18-55, 56-69 and 70-plus years, and those subgroups contained roughly 140, 27 and 60 TCR-sequenced participants, respectively. A total of just over 230 trial participants underwent TCR sequencing, of whom roughly 210 had received two doses of AZD1222 and 26 had received two doses of the MenACWY control vaccine. Paper-wide results and their limitations: CD4 TCRs associated with the vaccine covered the entire spike protein, and the dominant responses were in regions 160-218 and 743-854. Participants were mostly white British, with more females than males. The authors suggested clonal diversity may have been underestimated. Because no day 14 peak-response samples were available, the repertoires could be characterized only after the peak T cell response. Conclusions about previously exposed vaccinees were limited because only six or seven AZD1222 recipients were SARS-CoV-2 seropositive at baseline. After two AZD1222 doses, both the breadth and the depth of spike-specific TCRs were significantly higher than at day 0 and than in MenACWY recipients. Reportedly, close to half of the unique spike-specific TCRs recognized epitopes lying outside the regions that are mutated in the B.1.351 and B.1.1.7 variants. The 56-69-year group was small, and its depth increase did not reach significance, likely because of low power.

On this clone: Its specific antigen is unknown. Per-nucleotide qualities are absent, and no much larger clonotype sits a single base away.

The sample's time point label, in plain terms: baseline before first vaccination. The vaccinee samples were drawn from two UK trials, COV001 and COV002, one of which was a single-blind randomized controlled phase 2/3 trial testing AZD1222 (ChAdOx1 nCoV-19) in healthy adults. Trial participant PBMC samples were collected at day 0 and day 28 after the second dose for TCRbeta chain sequencing. The CDR3 regions of human TCRbeta chains were subjected to immunosequencing. The original methods were these. TCRs in the repertoires were matched against a reference library of SARS-CoV-2-specific TCRs that had been generated with the MIRA antigen-specificity platform. Breadth was defined as the fraction of unique TCRs that were SARS-CoV-2-associated, and depth was defined as the fraction of total T cells that were SARS-CoV-2-associated. Using the MIRA data, each spike-specific TCR was mapped to the spike region that the TCR reacts to and placed in a CD4 or CD8 class. Log10-transformed breadth and depth values were compared by one-way ANOVA with Sidak's multiple comparisons tests. TCRdb's version of the immuneACCESS table is confined to in-frame rearrangements and falls short of the full clone set. An unresolved V gene accounts for under half of the shortfall where checked; the remainder is of unknown origin. That table furnishes V, J and clone size, whereas the DNA furnished D and trimming. The sample records 120,000 to 150,000 clones, 80% to 90% of which are singletons. The top ten hold approximately 5.1% of the sample.

The sequencing here drew on peripheral blood, taken on day 0 of AZD1222 vaccination. The clonotype comes from an adult in good health.

The CDR3 is CASSYSMNSYEQYF. The sequence in DNA is TGTGCCAGCAGCTATAGTATGAACTCCTACGAGCAGTACTTC. This chain joins TRBV11-3 to TRBJ2-7, with no reliable assignment of the D segment. V is clipped by 4 bases and J by 0 bases, and the sequence between their germline boundaries is 10 bases long. Including cysteine and phenylalanine, the CDR3 has 14 amino acids. CDR3 DNA only is kept here, 42 bases in frame from base 1. According to the germline V gene, CDR1 reads SGHNT and CDR2 reads YENEEA.